The 15 T cell receptor beta chains below all came from one sample that was sequenced in a study of cytomegalovirus exposure and HLA in healthy donors. The primer mix had 60 Vbeta and 13 Jbeta primers. Generated by immunoSEQ multiplex PCR, the TCRdb table keeps only in-frame clones and is missing some. The sample holds about 130,000 clones; around three quarters are singletons and the top ten take approximately 10%. The sequenced sample was PBMCs. The origin of the receptors is a young man in good health and CMV-seropositive.

The V call is TRBV6-5, the J call TRBJ1-1, with D perhaps matching TRBD1 (5 bases). The V end lost 2 bases, the J end lost 1 base, and 11 bases lay between the germline ends. In germline, CDR1 is MNHEY, CDR2 SVGAGI. The CDR3 runs 15 residues. The CDR3 DNA reads as TGTGCCAGCAGTTACCAGGGAGGTCAGAACACTGAAGCTTTCTTT. Translating it yields CASSYQGGQNTEAFF.

This chain joins TRBV7-9 and TRBJ2-7, with a possible D match to TRBD1 (5 bases). With 5 bases removed from V and 2 bases from J, the gap between germline ends came to 13 bases. The germline V gene encodes CDR1 SEHNR and CDR2 FQNEAQ (reference sequence). This CDR3 is built from 14 residues. CDR3 bases: TGTGCCAGCAGCCCTGGGGCAGGGACCTACGAGCAGTACTTC. Amino acids: CASSPGAGTYEQYF.

The CDR3 sequence: CASSLDRGSGYTF. Here the CDR3 DNA reads TGTGCCAGCAGCTTAGATCGCGGGTCTGGCTACACCTTC. V usage is TRBV7-8 and J usage is TRBJ1-2; D not resolved. The CDR3 is 13 residues long. Germline V gene sequence: CDR1 SGHVS, CDR2 FQNEAQ. Trimming shortened V by 1 base and J by 7 bases, and 10 bases separated the two germline ends.

V gene TRBV19 combines with J gene TRBJ1-5; unclear D gene. Trimming stripped 5 bases from V and 0 bases from J, with 14 bases between. The length of the CDR3 is 16 residues. Germline V gene lookup returns CDR1 LNHDA and CDR2 SQIVND (reference sequence). The CDR3 here is CASSGGQIYSNQPQHF. CDR3 coding DNA: TGTGCCAGTAGTGGTGGCCAGATATATAGCAATCAGCCCCAGCATTTT.

The chain joins TRBV5-1 to TRBJ2-5; D may be TRBD2 (5 bases). CDR3 length: 17 residues. From germline, CDR1 is SGHRS and CDR2 YFSETQ. The V gene lost 0 bases and the J gene lost 1 base, with 16 bases spanning the gap. Here the CDR3 reads CASSLGAGVSSQETQYF. The CDR3 bases are TGCGCCAGCAGCTTGGGGGCGGGCGTTTCATCCCAAGAGACCCAGTACTTC.

V gene TRBV28 combines with J gene TRBJ1-3; TRBD1 agrees at 7 bases. This CDR3 is built from 16 residues. Germline CDR1 reads MDHEN; CDR2 reads SYDVKM. V was clipped by 7 bases and J by 0 bases; unmatched bases: 9. CDR3 sequence (DNA): TGTGCCAGCATTAACAGGGGCCCTACCTCTGGAAACACCATATATTTT. This encodes CASINRGPTSGNTIYF.

V and J are TRBV10-3 and TRBJ1-5; D is perhaps TRBD1 (6 bases). This CDR3 is built from 13 residues. Germline CDR1 ENHRY, CDR2 SYGVKD. Trimming cost V 6 bases and J 7 bases, with 13 bases left between them. The CDR3 protein is CAISVQGGQPQHF. The CDR3 nucleotides read TGTGCCATCAGCGTACAGGGTGGACAGCCCCAGCATTTT.

This clone has more than one count but fewer than ten. The gene calls are TRBV6-5 and TRBJ2-3; no clear D gene. Germline lookup yields CDR1 MNHEY and CDR2 SVGAGI. With 6 bases removed from V and 2 bases from J, the gap between germline ends came to 15 bases. The CDR3 runs 15 residues. The CDR3 bases are TGTGCCAGCAGCCCCTTCTCGGGTTCCACAGATACGCAGTATTTT. Its protein is CASSPFSGSTDTQYF.

J is TRBJ1-5 and V is TRBV28; D is unresolved. With 5 bases removed from V and 3 bases from J, the gap between germline ends came to 11 bases. The CDR3 length is 14 residues. Germline assignment: CDR1 MDHEN and CDR2 SYDVKM. The chain's CDR3 is CASSGGSLNQPQHF. CDR3 sequence (DNA): TGTGCCAGCAGTGGAGGCTCTCTCAATCAGCCCCAGCATTTT.

The rearrangement uses TRBV27 and TRBJ2-2, with a weak D call TRBD1 (5 bases). The CDR3 consists of 17 residues. The V gene's germline CDR1 is MNHEY and CDR2 SMNVEV (reference sequence). Deletions cut 5 bases from V and 0 bases from J, with 16 bases between. CDR3 nucleotides: TGTGCCAGCAGTGGGTTTAGGGGCGGCTCGAACACCGGGGAGCTGTTTTTT. Translated: CASSGFRGGSNTGELFF.

On this clone itself: An end of the junction differs from the germline gene, which may be a read error. V and J are TRBV7-9 and TRBJ1-2, with D perhaps TRBD1 (5 bases). Germline values: CDR1 SEHNR, CDR2 FQNEAQ (reference sequence). The CDR3 loop spans 16 amino acids. In DNA form, the CDR3 reads TGTTCCAGCAGCCGCCAAGAGGATAGGGGAGGCTATGGCTACACCTTC. This codes for CSSSRQEDRGGYGYTF.

In DNA, the CDR3 is TGTGCCAGCAGCGAACAGGGGCTCTCCTACGAGCAGTACTTC. This translates into CASSEQGLSYEQYF. The chain is built from TRBV2 and TRBJ2-7; 7 nucleotides align to TRBD1. The J segment lost 0 bases and the V segment lost 6 bases, leaving 5 bases of the junction unmatched. CDR3 size: 14 residues. Germline CDR1 and CDR2: SNHLY and FYNNEI.

The chain is built from TRBV12-5 and TRBJ1-5; tentatively, D is TRBD1 (6 bases). This CDR3 comprises 18 residues. V shed 0 bases and J shed 2 bases, with 17 bases lying between them. CDR1 is LGHNT and CDR2 is FRNRAP in the germline V gene. CDR3 nucleotides: TGTGCTAGTGGTTTGGTACATTTAGGACAGAGACGCAATCAGCCCCAGCATTTT. Encoded protein: CASGLVHLGQRRNQPQHF.

This chain connects TRBV29-1 to TRBJ1-1, with 10 bases that match TRBD1. CDR3 length: 14 amino acids. Germline-derived CDR1 and CDR2 are SQVTM and ANQGSEA. V lost 7 bases and J lost 7; bases outside the gene matches: 12. The CDR3 nucleotides read TGCAGCGGCTCCGGACAGGGGGAATTCGTTGAAGCTTTCTTT. Amino acids: CSGSGQGEFVEAFF.

The chain links TRBV5-1 to TRBJ2-2, with 9 positions matching TRBD1. Germline V lookup: CDR1 SGHRS, CDR2 YFSETQ. The CDR3 length is 16 residues. The V segment lost 2 bases and the J segment 0 bases; nucleotides outside the gene matches: 2. CDR3 DNA sequence: TGCGCCAGCAGCTTACGGGACAGGGCGAACACCGGGGAGCTGTTTTTT. Translated: CASSLRDRANTGELFF.